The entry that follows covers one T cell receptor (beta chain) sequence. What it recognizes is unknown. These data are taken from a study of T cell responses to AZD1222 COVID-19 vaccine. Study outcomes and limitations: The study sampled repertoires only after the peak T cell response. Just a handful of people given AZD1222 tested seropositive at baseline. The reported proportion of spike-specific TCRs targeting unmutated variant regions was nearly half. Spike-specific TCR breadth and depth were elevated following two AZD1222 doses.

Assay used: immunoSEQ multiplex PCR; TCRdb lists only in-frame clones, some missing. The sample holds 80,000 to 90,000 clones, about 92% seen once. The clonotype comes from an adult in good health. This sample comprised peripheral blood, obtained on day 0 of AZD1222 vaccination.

The CDR3 is CASSLAGVGNEQFF. The CDR3 bases are TGTGCCAGCAGCTTAGCGGGGGTGGGAAATGAGCAGTTCTTC. This chain connects TRBV7-9 to TRBJ2-1, with D possibly being TRBD1 or TRBD2 (5 bases each). The V and J ends lost 0 bases and 7 bases respectively, with 10 bases between them. The CDR3 has 14 residues. Germline V gene data show CDR1 as SEHNR and CDR2 as FQNEAQ (reference sequence).